This T cell receptor beta chain is drawn from a study of identical twins. Germline CDR1 reads LGHDT; CDR2 reads YNNKEL (reference sequence). The CDR3 covers 17 residues. Unmatched junction bases numbered 10, after V lost 4 bases and J lost 0 bases. This clonotype has a handful of counts. From the 5' RACE reads, TCRdb called clonotypes with MiXCR, one entry per CDR3 protein. The sample holds some 710,000 distinct CDR3 sequences; over 5% are singletons and the top ten take around 1.7%. Sequenced sample: naive T cells sorted from blood. This chain links TRBV3-1 with TRBJ1-1; 8 nucleotides agree with TRBD1. The clonotype comes from a man between 18 and 29 years old in good health. CDR3 region: CASSPRPGTGLNTEAFF. In DNA form, the CDR3 reads TGTGCCAGCAGCCCGAGACCCGGGACAGGATTGAACACTGAAGCTTTCTTT.